The clone carrying this T cell receptor beta chain has a handful of counts. The target antigen is unknown. V lost 10 bases, J lost 2 bases, and 15 bases lay in between. Germline V CDR1 and CDR2: LGHDT, YNNKEL (reference sequence). The CDR3 extends over 13 amino acids. Primers used in a second PCR of roughly 6 to 11 cycles were a sample-barcoded 5' primer and a J-beta primer mix. TCRdb re-called the 5' RACE reads through MiXCR, storing one row per CDR3 protein. The top ten hold 30% to 40% of the sample, which has hundreds of thousands of distinct CDR3 sequences, 49% seen once. This record belongs to a study of blood T cells in healthy people across ages. Study-wide results and caveats: TCR beta diversity tracked closely with naive T cell percentage.

The chain employs TRBV3-1 and TRBJ2-7; D might be TRBD1 or TRBD2, each matching 5 bases. The specimen was blood. This clonotype originated in a woman aged 60-70 years in good health. CDR3 DNA: TGTGCCACCCATCGGGACGGAACCTACGAGCAGTACTTC. Translation gives CATHRDGTYEQYF.